The T cell receptor beta chain described here comes from a study of T cells in localized non-small cell lung cancer. Profiling relied on immunoSEQ multiplex PCR, and the TCRdb table lists in-frame clones only, not all of them. This sample carries around 83,000 clones, about 78% of them seen once, and the ten largest clones take about 19%. Comments on this clone: What it binds is unknown.

General observations from the study: Heterogeneity remains possible, as sequencing covered one tumor region only. In adjacent lung appeared a median roughly 56 of the top 100 tumor clones.

The source material was PBMCs, sampled before any cancer treatment. The source of this sequence is a man between 40 and 70 years old with stage II squamous cell lung carcinoma.

The CDR3 DNA reads as TGTGCCAGCAGCTTCGGCTCCAGTAGCGGGACTAGCACAGATACGCAGTATTTT. It codes for CASSFGSSSGTSTDTQYF. V gene TRBV11-3 combines with J gene TRBJ2-3, with 8 bases lining up with TRBD2. The germline V gene encodes CDR1 SGHNT and CDR2 YENEEA. The V gene end was trimmed by 3 bases and the J gene end by 0 bases; junction bases not matched to a gene: 11. The CDR3 runs 18 residues.